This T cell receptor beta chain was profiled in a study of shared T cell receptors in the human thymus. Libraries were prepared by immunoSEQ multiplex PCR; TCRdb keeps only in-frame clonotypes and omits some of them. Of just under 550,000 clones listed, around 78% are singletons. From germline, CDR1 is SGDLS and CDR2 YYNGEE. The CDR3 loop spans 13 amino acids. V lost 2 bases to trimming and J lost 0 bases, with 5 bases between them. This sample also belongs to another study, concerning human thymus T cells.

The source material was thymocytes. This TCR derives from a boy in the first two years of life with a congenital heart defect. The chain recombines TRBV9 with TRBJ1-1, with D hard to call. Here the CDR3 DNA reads TGTGCCAGCAGCGTCCGGGTGAACACTGAAGCTTTCTTT. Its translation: CASSVRVNTEAFF.